Below, 5 T cell receptor beta chains from the same sample are listed, as sequenced in a study of cytomegalovirus exposure and HLA in healthy donors listed by TCRdb under 2017. Library generation was performed with the immunoSEQ multiplex PCR assay. For the multiplex PCR, a mixture combining 60 forward primers for TCR Vbeta segments and 13 reverse primers for TCR Jbeta segments was used. TCRdb provides this immuneACCESS table in a form limited to in-frame rearrangements. Some clones are lacking; in checked studies, under half of them reflect an unresolved V gene, and why the rest are absent is not known. Within this sample are roughly 180,000 clones, with roughly four fifths of them counted one time only. About 2.7% of the sample is in the top ten clones. Sequencing was performed on PBMCs. These receptors were collected from a male donor in good health and CMV-seronegative.

V is TRBV18 and J is TRBJ1-2; D is possibly TRBD1 (6 bases). With 0 bases removed from V and 5 bases from J, the gap between germline ends came to 10 bases. CDR3 length equals 14 residues. The germline CDR1 and CDR2 sequences are KGHSH and LQKENI. CDR3 in amino acids: CASSPPGAIYGYTF. CDR3 in DNA: TGTGCCAGCTCACCACCGGGGGCGATATATGGCTACACCTTC.

The rearrangement uses TRBV6-5 and TRBJ2-7; possibly TRBD2 for D (6 bases). Looked up from germline, CDR1 is MNHEY and CDR2 is SVGAGI. The ends were cut back, 7 bases at V and 5 bases at J, with 12 bases in the middle. The CDR3 consists of 12 residues. DNA of the CDR3: TGTGCCAGCACCCCCGGGGGAGACGAGCAGTACTTC. It yields the protein CASTPGGDEQYF.

The rearrangement links TRBV30 to TRBJ2-3; D ambiguous. The ends were cut back, 0 bases at V and 2 bases at J, with 12 bases in the middle. The CDR3 runs to 15 residues. Per the germline V gene, CDR1 is GTSNPN and CDR2 is SVGIG (reference sequence). The CDR3 region is CAWSVWPQVTDTQYF. CDR3 nucleotides: TGTGCCTGGAGTGTGTGGCCCCAGGTCACAGATACGCAGTATTTT. The full variable domain, with the rest looked up from reference TRBV30 and TRBJ2-3, is SQTIHQWPATLVQPVGSPLSLECTVEGTSNPNLYWYRQAAGRGLQLLFYSVGIGQISSEVPQNLSASRPQDRQFILSSKKLLLSDSGFYLCAWSVWPQVTDTQYFGPGTRLTVL.

This chain links TRBV30 with TRBJ2-7, with D maybe TRBD2 (6 bases). The CDR3 loop spans 14 amino acids. V lost 3 bases, J lost 1 base, and 13 bases lay in between. Germline CDR1 and CDR2: GTSNPN and SVGIG (reference sequence). CDR3 in DNA: TGTGCCTGGAGGTCGTGGGGGACTTCCTACGAGCAGTACTTC. This codes for CAWRSWGTSYEQYF.

This clone was seen more than once but under ten times. The germline gene is not matched at one end of the junction; a read error may be the cause. The chain links TRBV7-9 to TRBJ2-1; TRBD1 aligns across 7 bases. The CDR3 contains 17 residues. Germline CDR1 and CDR2: SEHNR and FQNEAQ (reference sequence). CDR3 loop: CSSSSSFGQVTYNEQFF. The CDR3 coding sequence is TGTTCCAGCAGCTCGAGCTTCGGACAGGTTACCTACAATGAGCAGTTCTTC.